These 14 T cell receptor beta chains were sequenced from one sample in a study of molecular identifiers for immune sequencing clone quantification. TCRdb re-called the PCR reads with MiXCR, one entry per CDR3 protein. In the table there are a few hundred thousand distinct CDR3 sequences, about 25% of which are singletons. Source material: naive CD8+ T cells from blood, with Jurkat cell RNA spiked in. Subset: FACS-sorted CD8+CD4-CCR7+CD45RA+ naive T cells. Receptors were obtained from a human donor in good health. Some libraries in this study had Jurkat cell RNA spiked in.

The chain combines TRBV20-1 with TRBJ2-1, with 7 bases fitting TRBD2. CDR1 and CDR2 from the germline V gene are DFQATT and SNEGSKA (reference sequence). V shed 0 bases, J shed 1 base, and the junction held 9 bases outside the gene matches. This CDR3 has 17 residues. CDR3 residues: CSARDTLGRESYNEQFF. In DNA form, the CDR3 reads TGCAGTGCTAGAGATACTTTGGGGCGGGAGTCCTACAATGAGCAGTTCTTC.

The rearrangement links TRBV3-1 to TRBJ2-3; tentatively, D is TRBD2 (7 bases). V lost 4 bases and J 2 bases, leaving 16 bases between the germline ends. Looked up from germline, CDR1 is LGHDT and CDR2 is YNNKEL (reference sequence). The CDR3 loop spans 16 amino acids. In nucleotides, the CDR3 is TGTGCCAGCAGCCTCCCGGGGGGCGTAGACACAGATACGCAGTATTTT. This sequence encodes CASSLPGGVDTDTQYF.

A remark on this clonotype: Given a much more abundant clone one base away, this may be a read error. No conserved phenylalanine or tryptophan is present at the end of the CDR3, so a read error is the likely explanation. The V gene is TRBV4-3, the J gene TRBJ2-7; no firm D call. CDR1 LGHNA and CDR2 YSLEER come from the germline V gene. Deletions cut 4 bases from V and 1 base from J, with 11 bases between. The CDR3 runs to 14 residues. CDR3 nucleotides: TGCGCCAGCAGCCCATCGTTTCAGTCCTACGAGCAGTACTAC. This codes for CASSPSFQSYEQYY.

For this clonotype: One base away lies a much larger clone, so this may be a sequencing read error. Because the CDR3 is missing its conserved closing phenylalanine or tryptophan, this is likely a read error. The chain couples TRBV6-6 to TRBJ2-3; 10 bases line up with TRBD1. This CDR3 has 15 amino acids. Germline CDR1 is MNHNY and CDR2 is SVGAGI (reference sequence). The V and J ends lost 2 bases and 1 base, in that order; junction bases with no gene match: 0. In DNA form, the CDR3 reads TGTGCCAGCAGTTACGGACAGGGGGGCACAGATACGCAGTATTCT. This translates into CASSYGQGGTDTQYS.

This clonotype was observed a few times. The gene calls are TRBV5-1 and TRBJ1-1; D is possibly TRBD1 (5 bases). Germline V CDR1 and CDR2: SGHRS, YFSETQ. The CDR3 covers 13 residues. V lost 5 bases and J lost 1, with 9 bases in between. The CDR3: CASRRGANTEAFF. CDR3 bases: TGCGCCAGCAGGAGGGGAGCGAACACTGAAGCTTTCTTT.

The table lists this clonotype with many counts. The CDR3 bases are TGTGCCAGCAGTTCCGGGACAGGGTACAATGAGCAGTTCTTC. This encodes CASSSGTGYNEQFF. This chain links TRBV27 with TRBJ2-1; 9 nucleotides line up with TRBD1. V lost 4 bases and J lost 4; bases outside the gene matches: 2. Germline V gene sequence: CDR1 MNHEY, CDR2 SMNVEV (reference sequence). The CDR3 sequence is 14 residues long.

This clonotype was seen at least ten times. This sequence joins TRBV4-2 and TRBJ2-3; D possibly corresponds to TRBD1 (6 bases). Germline CDR1 and CDR2: LGHNA and YNFKEQ. V gave up 1 base and J gave up 5 bases, with 10 bases separating them. The CDR3 contains 14 residues. CDR3 sequence (DNA): TGTGCCAGCAGCCAAGTTCTACAGGGAGATACGCAGTATTTT. Translation: CASSQVLQGDTQYF.

In this sample, this clonotype turned up a few times. The V call is TRBV7-9, the J call TRBJ1-5; D is unclear. The CDR3 is 17 residues long. Trimming cost V 5 bases and J 7 bases, with 24 bases left between them. CDR1 and CDR2 (germline): SEHNR, FQNEAQ (reference sequence). This CDR3 reads CASSHSSREGGGQPQHF. The CDR3 bases are TGTGCCAGCAGCCACTCGTCAAGGGAAGGAGGAGGCCAGCCCCAGCATTTT.

For this clonotype: A much larger clone lies a single base off, so this may be a read error. V gene TRBV9 combines with J gene TRBJ2-2; D remains unclear. Per germline, CDR1 SGDLS and CDR2 YYNGEE. With 3 bases removed from V and 1 base from J, the gap between germline ends came to 13 bases. The CDR3 sequence is 16 residues long. CDR3 nucleotides: TGTGCCAGCAGCGGGGGATGGGCCAAGAACACCGGGGAGCTGTTTTTT. It encodes CASSGGWAKNTGELFF.

This clonotype has only a few counts. The chain is built from TRBV6-2 or TRBV6-3 and TRBJ2-7; tentative D call: TRBD1 (5 bases). V dropped 7 bases and J dropped 7 bases, with 23 bases sitting between them. Per germline, CDR1 MNHEY and CDR2 SVGEGT. CDR3 length: 15 amino acids. The CDR3 reads CASTPKGVRLEEQYF. The CDR3 DNA is TGTGCCAGCACACCAAAAGGGGTTAGACTGGAAGAGCAGTACTTC.

The chain is built from TRBV7-2 and TRBJ2-7; a possible D gene is TRBD1 (6 bases). CDR1 is SGHTA and CDR2 is FQGNSA in the germline V gene. Trimming left V 2 bases short and J 2 bases short, with 19 bases between. This CDR3 has 17 residues. The CDR3 DNA reads TGTGCCAGCAGCTTAAGACCCGTTGACAGGATCCCCTACGAGCAGTACTTC. Protein sequence: CASSLRPVDRIPYEQYF. The variable domain in full, with the rest retrieved from reference TRBV7-2 and TRBJ2-7, is GAGVSQSPSNKVTEKGKDVELRCDPISGHTALYWYRQSLGQGLEFLIYFQGNSAPDKSGLPSDRFSAERTGGSVSTLTIQRTQQEDSAVYLCASSLRPVDRIPYEQYFGPGTRLTVT.

Of note for this clonotype: The junction does not match germline at one end; this may be a read error. The rearrangement uses TRBV5-1 and TRBJ2-1; 9 nucleotides line up with TRBD2. Germline-derived CDR1 and CDR2 are SGHRS and YFSETQ. This CDR3 has 16 amino acids. CDR3 nucleotides: TGCGTCAGCAGCTTGGAACTAGCGGGTTCCTACAATGAGCAGTTTTTC. Amino acids: CVSSLELAGSYNEQFF.

This rearrangement joins TRBV6-5 to TRBJ1-5; D remains ambiguous. This CDR3 spans 15 amino acids. Deletions cut 0 bases from V and 7 bases from J, with 13 bases between. Germline CDR1 MNHEY, CDR2 SVGAGI. The CDR3 reads CASSYSRVGGQPQHF. The DNA of the CDR3 is TGTGCCAGCAGTTACTCTAGGGTAGGCGGGCAGCCCCAGCATTTT.

V usage is TRBV4-1 and J usage is TRBJ2-7, with 8 bases fitting TRBD1. Trimming at V came to 3 bases and at J to 3 bases, leaving 4 bases not matched to a gene. Looked up from germline, CDR1 is MGHRA and CDR2 is YSYEKL. The CDR3 is 14 amino acids. The CDR3 loop reads CASSHGTGLYEQYF. For the CDR3, the DNA is TGCGCCAGCAGCCACGGGACAGGCCTCTACGAGCAGTACTTC.